Reported below is one T cell receptor (beta chain). This clone occurred once. Its antigen has not been determined. One base away there is no much larger clone; base qualities are not given. The data were taken from a study of blood T cell repertoires in COVID-19 (dated by TCRdb to 2020 to 2022). In the study overall: The collaborator samples originated in the United States, Italy and Spain and spanned the acute and convalescent phases of COVID-19. Where HLA class I and class II types were available, the types were taken from metadata supplied by the sample provider, not from assay-based typing. Nearly every sample came with metadata listing a de-identified subject ID, COVID-19 status, age in years and sex. The repertoires were made available in a free public database intended to serve as a resource for research on the immune response to SARS-CoV-2. The prospective study material was composed of cDNA or gDNA derived from T cells, B-cell-depleted T cells, or PBMCs. The dataset comprised deeply sampled blood TCRbeta repertoires from subjects exposed to, actively infected with, or recovered from COVID-19. Samples were obtained from the ongoing ImmuneRACE study (first 160 participants) and from 1,254 subjects provided by 6 global collaborators. Summary of the overall study and its limitations: How much clinical and demographic metadata was included differed by source and by participant, and the metadata was provided uncurated.

The CDR3 starts with the cysteine, ends with the phenylalanine, and has 16 residues. The CDR3 DNA has 48 bases and is translated from base 1. V ends up 5 bases short and J 0 bases short, with an unmatched junction base count of 5. Based on the germline V gene, the CDR1 and CDR2 sequences are KGHSH and LQKENI. TCRbeta CDR3 regions were amplified from genomic DNA by means of the immunoSEQ Assay, a bias-controlled multiplex PCR. For the original study's pipeline: The number of nucleated cells in each sample was estimated by amplification of reference gene primers within the assay. To quantify the absolute abundance of each unique TCRbeta CDR3 rearrangement, sequence reads were collapsed and filtered. For each sample, productive Simpson clonality was calculated as the square root of Simpson's diversity index over productive rearrangements. The clones in this table, taken by TCRdb from immuneACCESS, are in-frame only. Not every clone is retained; where verified, under half of the shortfall comes from an unresolved V gene, and the cause of the rest is unknown. V and J calls and clone size are given by that table; D and trimming were obtained from the DNA. This sample holds roughly 230,000 clones; roughly 84% were observed only once. The ten largest clones capture roughly 3.2% of the sample.

Participants in the prospective study were enrolled through a virtual design, were aged roughly 18 to 90 years, and lived in 24 United States geographic areas. To assign participants to cohorts, the prospective study relied on clinical history that participants themselves reported in a screening survey and a study questionnaire. For ImmuneRACE Cohort 3, a participant was defined as recovered based on two consecutive negative NP/OP PCR tests, clearance by a healthcare professional, or resolution of symptoms. In the prospective study, whole blood, serum and a nasopharyngeal or oropharyngeal swab were collected from each participant by mobile phlebotomists. Over a roughly 2-month period, participants in the prospective study had the option of providing additional blood draws and questionnaires. Prospective study blood samples were shipped either frozen or at room temperature before DNA extraction.

The V gene is TRBV18 and the J gene is TRBJ1-5; 9 junctional bases match TRBD1. This TCR was recovered from a man aged 45 to 65 who had recovered from COVID-19. The sequenced material came from PBMCs or T cells enriched from blood (not recorded which). The CDR3 protein is CASSKRDRASNQPQHF. The DNA is TGTGCCAGCTCAAAGAGGGACAGGGCTAGCAATCAGCCCCAGCATTTT.